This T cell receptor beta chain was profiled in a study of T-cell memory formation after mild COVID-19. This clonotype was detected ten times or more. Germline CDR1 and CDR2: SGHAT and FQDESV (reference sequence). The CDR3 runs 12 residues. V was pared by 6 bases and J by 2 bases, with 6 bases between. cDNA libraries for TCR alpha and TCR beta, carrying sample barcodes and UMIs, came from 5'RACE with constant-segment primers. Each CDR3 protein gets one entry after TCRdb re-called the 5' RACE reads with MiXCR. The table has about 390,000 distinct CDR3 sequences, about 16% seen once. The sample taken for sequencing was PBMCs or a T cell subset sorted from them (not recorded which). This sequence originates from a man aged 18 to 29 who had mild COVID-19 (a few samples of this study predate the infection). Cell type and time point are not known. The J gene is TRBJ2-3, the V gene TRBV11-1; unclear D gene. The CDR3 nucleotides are TGTGCCAGCAGGGGGTTCACAGATACGCAGTATTTT. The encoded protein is CASRGFTDTQYF.